The clone carrying this T cell receptor beta chain occurred many times. No antigen is known for it. With molecular barcodes, quantitative 5'-RACE was used to make the TCR beta libraries. A single record per CDR3 protein comes from TCRdb applying MiXCR to the 5' RACE reads. The sample lists fewer than 550,000 distinct CDR3 sequences; about 5.4% were seen once. This sample was taken from a study of CD8 T cells in ankylosing spondylitis. Trimming took 0 bases from V and 5 from J, leaving 6 bases between them. Germline CDR1 reads SGHRS; CDR2 reads YFSETQ. The CDR3 has 12 residues. Study results and caveats: Disease-associated clones were reportedly significantly overrepresented in matched ankylosing spondylitis synovial fluid. It appeared that ankylosing spondylitis blood was characterized by a TCR beta motif of about eight highly homologous variants. Some motif variants were previously reported in reactive arthritis synovial fluid and blood. Disease-linked clones proved CD8+ and comparatively uncommon in peripheral blood.

J is TRBJ2-7 and V is TRBV5-1; unclear D gene. The source is a male donor with ankylosing spondylitis. The sequenced sample consisted of blood, either unsorted or a sorted T cell fraction (not recorded which). The CDR3 DNA follows: TGCGCCAGCAGCTTGGGCAGGCACGAGCAGTACTTC. Translation gives CASSLGRHEQYF.